This T cell receptor (beta chain) was identified during a study of PD-1 blockade in mismatch repair-deficient tumors. TCRdb's table, derived via immunoSEQ multiplex PCR, lists solely in-frame clones and lacks some. The repertoire holds some 120,000 clones, with 85% to 90% as singletons. Mismatch repair deficiency was confirmed in all patients, by PCR or immunohistochemistry. Germline V gene lookup returns CDR1 LGHNA and CDR2 YSLEER. V shed 0 bases and J shed 0 bases, with 12 bases lying between them. The CDR3 runs 16 residues. The TCR was taken from an adult with mismatch repair-deficient cancer. Sequenced here: peripheral blood, sampled 44 weeks after starting pembrolizumab. The V gene is TRBV4-3, the J gene TRBJ2-7; maybe TRBD1 (5 bases). The CDR3 reads CASSQDSLGVSYEQYF. The DNA of the CDR3 is TGCGCCAGCAGCCAAGATTCTTTAGGGGTCTCCTACGAGCAGTACTTC.